The rows below give T cell receptor beta chains drawn from one sample of a study of T cell responses to AZD1222 COVID-19 vaccine. Data came from immunoSEQ multiplex PCR; TCRdb stores just in-frame clones and leaves some out. The repertoire consists of around 19,000 clones, with over 85% occurring once and the leading ten covering approximately 9%. Source: peripheral blood, taken 28 days after the second AZD1222 dose. Source of these receptors: an adult who received the AZD1222 COVID-19 vaccine. The CDR3 runs from the conserved cysteine through the conserved F or W. A D gene is named only where the DNA matches it firmly. Only part of the rows carry a size: once, few, many, or a class if the clone is expanded.

d_call j_call clone_size v_call cdr3_nt cdr3_aa
- TRBJ1-1 - TRBV20-1 TGCAGTGCCCAAGGGACTGAAGCTTTCTTT CSAQGTEAFF
- TRBJ2-3 few TRBV5-5 TGTGCCAGCAGTTCCGGACCTGCGGATACGCAGTATTTT CASSSGPADTQYF
TRBD1 TRBJ2-1 - TRBV5-8 TGTGCCAGCAGCTCCAGACAGGGAAGATTGAATGAGCAGTTCTTC CASSSRQGRLNEQFF
- TRBJ2-2 - TRBV6-5 TGTGCCAGCAGAGGAATGGGCGCGGTCACCGGGGAGCTGTTTTTT CASRGMGAVTGELFF
- TRBJ2-3 - TRBV18 TGTGCCAGCTCACCACCAGTTAGCACAGATACGCAGTATTTT CASSPPVSTDTQYF
- TRBJ2-1 - TRBV9 TGTGCCAGCAGCGTAGGGGCCAGCCTAAACTACAATGAGCAGTTCTTC CASSVGASLNYNEQFF
- TRBJ2-2 - TRBV7-9 TGTGCCAGCAGCTTAGATACCCCCTGGAGCACCGGGGAGCTGTTTTTT CASSLDTPWSTGELFF
TRBD1 TRBJ2-1 - TRBV19 TGTGCCAGTAGTACGGGACAGGGGATTTACAATGAGCAGTTCTTC CASSTGQGIYNEQFF
- TRBJ2-5 - TRBV14 TGTGCCAGCAGCCTAGCGCCACAAGAGACCCAGTACTTC CASSLAPQETQYF
- TRBJ2-5 - TRBV28 TGTGCCAGCAGTGGCCTAAGGCACCAAGAGACCCAGTACTTC CASSGLRHQETQYF
TRBD2 TRBJ2-2 - TRBV28 TGTGCCAGCAGTCAACCTAGCGGGTCCACCGGGGAGCTGTTTTTT CASSQPSGSTGELFF
- TRBJ1-2 - TRBV7-9 TGTGCCAGCAGCTTGGCGGGAGGCGGCTACACCTTC CASSLAGGGYTF
- TRBJ1-1 - TRBV14 TGTGCCAGCAGCCAATGGGAGGGCCGAGAGGGTGAAGCTTTCTTT CASSQWEGREGEAFF
- TRBJ1-2 - TRBV29-1 TGCAGCGTTGAAGAGCGGCAGGAGGGTGGCTACACCTTC CSVEERQEGGYTF
- TRBJ2-3 - TRBV24-1 TGTGCCACCAGTGCCCCCGGGGTGGATACGCAGTATTTT CATSAPGVDTQYF
TRBD1 TRBJ1-5 - TRBV6-1 TGTGCCAGCAAAGGACAGGGGTCGGGGCAGCCCCAGCATTTT CASKGQGSGQPQHF
TRBD1 TRBJ2-5 - TRBV28 TGTGCCAGCAGTTTATACGGACAGGGACAGGGGGAGACCCAGTACTTC CASSLYGQGQGETQYF
- TRBJ1-2 - TRBV5-6 TGTGCCAGCAGCCACAACACCGACCCCGTCGCTATCTATGGCTACACCTTC CASSHNTDPVAIYGYTF
- TRBJ2-3 - TRBV10-3 TGTGCCATCCACACTGGGTCTACCGGGGATACGCAGTATTTT CAIHTGSTGDTQYF
- TRBJ2-7 - TRBV6-2/TRBV6-3 TGTGCCAGCAGTTACTCCCCCCCTCGAGAGCAGTACTTC CASSYSPPREQYF
- TRBJ1-1 - TRBV7-2 TGTGCCAGCAGCTTCGGGCGGACTGAAGCTTTCTTT CASSFGRTEAFF
TRBD1 TRBJ2-3 once TRBV6-1 TGTGCCAGCAGTGAACGGAGGCAGGGGGTAGATACGCAGTATTTT CASSERRQGVDTQYF
- TRBJ1-2 - TRBV5-4 TGTGCCAGCAGCTTGTCGGCAGGGACGGGATATGGCTACACCTTC CASSLSAGTGYGYTF
- TRBJ2-3 - TRBV7-3 TGTGCCAGCAGCTCCTTTCCCCGGGCCGCCCTAGGTGGGGGGACGCAGTATTTT CASSSFPRAALGGGTQYF
- TRBJ2-2 - TRBV14 TGTGCCAGCAGCCAAGTGTCGGCTGCCGGGGAGCTGTTTTTT CASSQVSAAGELFF
- TRBJ2-5 - TRBV7-9 TGTGCCAGCAGCTTACTACAAGAGACCCAGTACTTC CASSLLQETQYF
- TRBJ1-6 once TRBV12-3/TRBV12-4 TGTGCCAGCAGTTTACTTAAAGATTCGCCCCTCCACTTT CASSLLKDSPLHF
- TRBJ2-4 - TRBV19 TGTGCCAGCTTGTCATTGGGCAGGGAAAACATTCAGTACTTC CASLSLGRENIQYF
TRBD1 TRBJ2-1 - TRBV11-3 TGTGCCAGCAGCCCCGGGACAGGGGGCAATGAGCAGTTCTTC CASSPGTGGNEQFF
- TRBJ2-3 - TRBV5-1 TGCGCCAGCAGCTCTGACGGGGCCCCCACAGATACGCAGTATTTT CASSSDGAPTDTQYF
TRBD2 TRBJ2-1 - TRBV5-1 TGCGCCAGCAGCTTCACTAGCGGGGGCAATGAGCAGTTCTTC CASSFTSGGNEQFF
- TRBJ1-1 - TRBV11-3 TGTGCCAGCAGCAACGCCCGGGACAACCGGTATATGAACACTGAAGCTTTCTTT CASSNARDNRYMNTEAFF
- TRBJ2-7 - TRBV5-1 TGCGCCAGCAGCTTGGACGGCAGAGAGCAGTACTTC CASSLDGREQYF
TRBD1 TRBJ1-1 few TRBV28 TGTGCCAGCAGTTTGCTAATCAGGGGGGTGAACACTGAAGCTTTCTTT CASSLLIRGVNTEAFF
TRBD1 TRBJ1-5 - TRBV28 TGTGCCAGCAGCAGAATACAGGGGGCGTCGAGGCAGCCCCAGCATTTT CASSRIQGASRQPQHF
TRBD2 TRBJ2-1 - TRBV7-6 TGTGCCAGCAGCGTAGGACTAGCGGACTACAATGAGCAGTTCTTC CASSVGLADYNEQFF
- TRBJ1-5 - TRBV6-1 TGTGCCAGCAGTGATCACGAAAGGGAATATCAGCCCCAGCATTTT CASSDHEREYQPQHF